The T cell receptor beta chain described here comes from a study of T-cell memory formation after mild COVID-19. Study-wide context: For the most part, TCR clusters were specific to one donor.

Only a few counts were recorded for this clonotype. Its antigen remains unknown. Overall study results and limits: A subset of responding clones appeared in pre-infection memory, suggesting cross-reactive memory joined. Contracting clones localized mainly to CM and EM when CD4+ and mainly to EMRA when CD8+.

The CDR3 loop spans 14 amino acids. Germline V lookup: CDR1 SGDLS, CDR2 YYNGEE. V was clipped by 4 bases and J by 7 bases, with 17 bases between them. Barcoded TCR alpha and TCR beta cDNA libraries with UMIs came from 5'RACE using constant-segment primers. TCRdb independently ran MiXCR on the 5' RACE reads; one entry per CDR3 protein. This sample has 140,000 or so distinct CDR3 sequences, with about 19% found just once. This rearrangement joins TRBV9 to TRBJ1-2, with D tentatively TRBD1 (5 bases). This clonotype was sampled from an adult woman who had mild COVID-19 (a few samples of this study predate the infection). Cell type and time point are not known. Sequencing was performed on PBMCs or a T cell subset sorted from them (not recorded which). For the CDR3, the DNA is TGTGCCAGCAGCATCCGGGACGGAGTTGGTGGCTACACCTTC. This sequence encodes CASSIRDGVGGYTF. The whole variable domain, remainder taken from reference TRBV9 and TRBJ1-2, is DSGVTQTPKHLITATGQRVTLRCSPRSGDLSVYWYQQSLDQGLQFLIQYYNGEERAKGNILERFSAQQFPDLHSELNLSSLELGDSALYFCASSIRDGVGGYTFGSGTRLTVV.